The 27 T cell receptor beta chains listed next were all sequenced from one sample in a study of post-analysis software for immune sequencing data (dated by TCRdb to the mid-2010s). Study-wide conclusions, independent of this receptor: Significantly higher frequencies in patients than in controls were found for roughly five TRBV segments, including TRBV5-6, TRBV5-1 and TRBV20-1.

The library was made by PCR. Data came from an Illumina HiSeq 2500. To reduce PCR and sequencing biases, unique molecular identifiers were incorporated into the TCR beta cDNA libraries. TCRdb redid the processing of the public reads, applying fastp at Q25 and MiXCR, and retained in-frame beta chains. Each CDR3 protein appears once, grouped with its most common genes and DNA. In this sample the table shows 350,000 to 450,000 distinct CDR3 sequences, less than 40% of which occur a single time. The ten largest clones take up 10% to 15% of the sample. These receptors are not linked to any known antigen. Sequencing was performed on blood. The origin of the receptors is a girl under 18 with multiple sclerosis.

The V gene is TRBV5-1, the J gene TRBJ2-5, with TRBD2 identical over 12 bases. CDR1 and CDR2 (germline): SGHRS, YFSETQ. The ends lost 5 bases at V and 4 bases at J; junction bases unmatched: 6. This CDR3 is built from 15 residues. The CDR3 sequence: CASRPGTSGSETQYF. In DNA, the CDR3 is TGCGCCAGCAGACCCGGGACTAGCGGGTCAGAGACCCAGTACTTC.

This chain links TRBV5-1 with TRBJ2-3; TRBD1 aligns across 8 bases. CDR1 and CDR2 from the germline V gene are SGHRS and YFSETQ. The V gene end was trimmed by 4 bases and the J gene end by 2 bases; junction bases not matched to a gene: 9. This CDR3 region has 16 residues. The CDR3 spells CASSPSGTGDTDTQYF. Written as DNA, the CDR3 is TGCGCCAGCAGCCCTTCCGGGACAGGCGACACAGATACGCAGTATTTT.

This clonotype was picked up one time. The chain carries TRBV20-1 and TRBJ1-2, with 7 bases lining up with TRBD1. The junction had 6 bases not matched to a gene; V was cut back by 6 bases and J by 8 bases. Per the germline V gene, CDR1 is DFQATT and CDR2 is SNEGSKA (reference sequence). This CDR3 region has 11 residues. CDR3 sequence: CSASGTVGYTF. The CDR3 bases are TGCAGTGCAAGTGGGACAGTCGGCTACACCTTC.

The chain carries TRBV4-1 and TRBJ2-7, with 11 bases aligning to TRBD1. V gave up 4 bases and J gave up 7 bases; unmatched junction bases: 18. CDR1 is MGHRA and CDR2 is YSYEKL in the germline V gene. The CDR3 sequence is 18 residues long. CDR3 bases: TGCGCCAGCAGCCTAAGCCTGAAGTCCGGGACAGGGGGGGAAGAGCAGTACTTC. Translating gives CASSLSLKSGTGGEEQYF.

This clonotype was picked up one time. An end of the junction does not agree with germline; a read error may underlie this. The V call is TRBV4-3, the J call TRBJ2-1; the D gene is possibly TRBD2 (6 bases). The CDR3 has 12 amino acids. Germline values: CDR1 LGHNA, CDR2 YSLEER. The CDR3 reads CTSSDGGNEQFF. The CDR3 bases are TGCACCAGCAGCGATGGGGGGAATGAGCAGTTCTTC.

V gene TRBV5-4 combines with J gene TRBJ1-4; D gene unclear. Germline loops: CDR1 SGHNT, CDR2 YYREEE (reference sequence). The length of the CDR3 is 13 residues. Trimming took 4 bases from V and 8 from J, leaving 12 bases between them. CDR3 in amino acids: CASSDTLQEKLFF. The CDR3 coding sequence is TGTGCCAGCAGCGACACCCTCCAAGAAAAACTGTTTTTT.

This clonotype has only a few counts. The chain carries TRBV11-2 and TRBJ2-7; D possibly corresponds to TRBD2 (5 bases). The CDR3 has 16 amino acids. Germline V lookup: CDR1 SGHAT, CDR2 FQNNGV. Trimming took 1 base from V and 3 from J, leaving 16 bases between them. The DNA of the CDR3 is TGTGCCAGCAGCTTAGCTGGCGGAGGTCCCTACTACGAGCAGTACTTC. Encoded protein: CASSLAGGGPYYEQYF. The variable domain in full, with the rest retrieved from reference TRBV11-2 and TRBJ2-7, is EAGVAQSPRYKIIEKRQSVAFWCNPISGHATLYWYQQILGQGPKLLIQFQNNGVVDDSQLPKDRFSAERLKGVDSTLKIQPAKLEDSAVYLCASSLAGGGPYYEQYFGPGTRLTVT.

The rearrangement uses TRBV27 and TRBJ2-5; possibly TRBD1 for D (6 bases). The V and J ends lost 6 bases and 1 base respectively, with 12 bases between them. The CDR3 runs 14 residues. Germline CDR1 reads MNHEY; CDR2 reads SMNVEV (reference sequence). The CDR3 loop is CASRRKGGQETQYF. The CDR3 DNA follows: TGTGCCAGCAGACGCAAAGGGGGCCAAGAGACCCAGTACTTC.

CDR3 protein: CASSQGERDEKLFF. The CDR3 coding sequence is TGTGCCAGCAGCCAAGGCGAAAGGGATGAAAAACTGTTTTTT. The chain carries TRBV4-2 and TRBJ1-4; D is undetermined. CDR1 and CDR2 (germline): LGHNA, YNFKEQ. The CDR3 length is 14 residues. V was pared by 1 base and J by 6 bases, with 9 bases between.

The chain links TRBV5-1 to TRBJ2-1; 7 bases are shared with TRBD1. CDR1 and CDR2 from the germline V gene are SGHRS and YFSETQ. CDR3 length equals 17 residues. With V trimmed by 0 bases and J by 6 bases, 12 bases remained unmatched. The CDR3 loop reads CASSLEGPGGPLNEQFF. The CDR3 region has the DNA TGCGCCAGCAGCTTGGAGGGCCCAGGGGGTCCCCTCAATGAGCAGTTCTTC.

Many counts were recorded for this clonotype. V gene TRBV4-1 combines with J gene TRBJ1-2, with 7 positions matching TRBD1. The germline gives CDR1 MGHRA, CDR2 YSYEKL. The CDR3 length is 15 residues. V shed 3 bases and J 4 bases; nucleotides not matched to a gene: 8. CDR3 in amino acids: CASSQETGSFYGYTF. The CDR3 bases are TGCGCCAGCAGCCAGGAGACAGGGAGCTTCTATGGCTACACCTTC.

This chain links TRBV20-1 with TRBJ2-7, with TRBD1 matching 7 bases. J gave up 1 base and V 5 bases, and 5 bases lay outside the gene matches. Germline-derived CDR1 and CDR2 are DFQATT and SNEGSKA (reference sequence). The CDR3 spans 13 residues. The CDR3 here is CSASRTGSYEQYF. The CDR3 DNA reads TGCAGTGCTTCCCGGACAGGTTCCTACGAGCAGTACTTC.

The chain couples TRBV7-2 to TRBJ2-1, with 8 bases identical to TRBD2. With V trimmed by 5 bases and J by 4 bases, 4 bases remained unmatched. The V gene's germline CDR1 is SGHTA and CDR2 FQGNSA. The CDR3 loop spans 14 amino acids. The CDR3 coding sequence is TGTGCCAGCAGCCATAGCGGGGTGTACAATGAGCAGTTCTTC. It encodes CASSHSGVYNEQFF.

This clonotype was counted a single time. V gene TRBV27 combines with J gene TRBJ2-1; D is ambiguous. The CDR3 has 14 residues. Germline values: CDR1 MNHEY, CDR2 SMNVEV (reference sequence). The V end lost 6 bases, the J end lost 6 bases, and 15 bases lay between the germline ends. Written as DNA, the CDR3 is TGTGCCAGCAGCCCAGTCCTTGTCGGCAATGAGCAGTTCTTC. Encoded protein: CASSPVLVGNEQFF.

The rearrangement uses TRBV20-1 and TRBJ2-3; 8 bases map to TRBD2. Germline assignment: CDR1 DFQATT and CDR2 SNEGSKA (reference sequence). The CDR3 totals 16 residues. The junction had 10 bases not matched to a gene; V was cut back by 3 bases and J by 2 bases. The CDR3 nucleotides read TGCAGTGCTAGGGACTATAAGCGGGGGCCCACAGATACGCAGTATTTT. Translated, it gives CSARDYKRGPTDTQYF.

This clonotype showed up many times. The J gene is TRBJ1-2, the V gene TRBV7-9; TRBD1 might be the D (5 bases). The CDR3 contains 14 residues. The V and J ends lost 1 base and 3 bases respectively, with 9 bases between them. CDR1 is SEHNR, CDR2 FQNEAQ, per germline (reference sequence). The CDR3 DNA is TGTGCCAGCAGCTTAGTAGGGGCAGACTATGGCTACACCTTC. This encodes CASSLVGADYGYTF.

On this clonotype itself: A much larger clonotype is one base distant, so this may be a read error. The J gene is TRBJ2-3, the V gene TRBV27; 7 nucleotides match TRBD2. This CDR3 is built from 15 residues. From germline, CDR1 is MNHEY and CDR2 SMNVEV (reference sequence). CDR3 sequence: CASSDLGGSTGTQYF. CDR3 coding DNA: TGTGCCAGCAGTGACTTGGGAGGGAGCACAGGTACGCAGTATTTT.

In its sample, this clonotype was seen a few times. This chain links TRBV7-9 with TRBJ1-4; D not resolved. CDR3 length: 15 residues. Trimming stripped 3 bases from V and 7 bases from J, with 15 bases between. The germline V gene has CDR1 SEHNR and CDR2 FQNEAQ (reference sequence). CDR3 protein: CASSFSHGLGEKLFF. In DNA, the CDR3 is TGTGCCAGCAGCTTCAGCCACGGGCTTGGTGAAAAACTGTTTTTT.

The CDR3 reads CASSPVGGDYEQYF. CDR3 bases: TGTGCCAGCAGCCCAGTCGGCGGGGACTACGAGCAGTACTTC. The chain has TRBV7-2 and TRBJ2-7; TRBD2 might be the D (6 bases). Trimming left V 5 bases short and J 3 bases short, with 14 bases between. Germline CDR1 and CDR2: SGHTA and FQGNSA. The CDR3 covers 14 residues.

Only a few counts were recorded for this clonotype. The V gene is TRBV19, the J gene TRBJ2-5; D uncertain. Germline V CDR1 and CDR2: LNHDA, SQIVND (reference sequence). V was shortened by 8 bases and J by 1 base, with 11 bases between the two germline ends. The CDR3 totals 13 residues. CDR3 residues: CASSRSFQETQYF. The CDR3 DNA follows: TGTGCCAGTTCAAGGAGCTTCCAAGAGACCCAGTACTTC. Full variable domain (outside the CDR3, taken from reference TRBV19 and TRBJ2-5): DGGITQSPKYLFRKEGQNVTLSCEQNLNHDAMYWYRQDPGQGLRLIYYSQIVNDFQKGDIAEGYSVSREKKESFPLTVTSAQKNPTAFYLCASSRSFQETQYFGPGTRLLVL.

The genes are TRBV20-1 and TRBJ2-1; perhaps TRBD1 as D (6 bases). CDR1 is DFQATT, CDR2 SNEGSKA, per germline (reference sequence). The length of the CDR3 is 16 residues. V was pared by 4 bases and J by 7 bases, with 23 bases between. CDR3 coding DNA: TGCAGTGCTATAGGTGGTGGGACGAGTAGGGGGAATGAGCAGTTCTTC. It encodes CSAIGGGTSRGNEQFF.

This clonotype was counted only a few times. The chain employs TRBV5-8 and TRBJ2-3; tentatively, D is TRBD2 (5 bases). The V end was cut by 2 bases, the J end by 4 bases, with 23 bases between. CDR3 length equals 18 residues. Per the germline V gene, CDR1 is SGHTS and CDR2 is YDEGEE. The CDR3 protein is CASSFAGQSLRPSDTQYF. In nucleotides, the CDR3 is TGTGCCAGCAGCTTTGCGGGCCAGAGTCTCCGTCCTTCAGATACGCAGTATTTT.

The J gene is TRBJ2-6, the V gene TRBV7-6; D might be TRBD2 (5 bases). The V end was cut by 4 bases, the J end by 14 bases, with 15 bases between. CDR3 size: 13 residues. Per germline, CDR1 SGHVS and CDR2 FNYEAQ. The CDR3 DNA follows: TGTGCCAGCAGCTCAATCGGGGTCCCCTTCCTGACTTTC. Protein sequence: CASSSIGVPFLTF.

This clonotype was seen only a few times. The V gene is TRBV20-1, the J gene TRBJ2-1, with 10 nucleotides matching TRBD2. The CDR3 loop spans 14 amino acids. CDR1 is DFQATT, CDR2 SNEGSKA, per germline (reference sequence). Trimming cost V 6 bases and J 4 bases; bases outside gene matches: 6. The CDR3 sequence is CSAKLAGLYNEQFF. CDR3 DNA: TGCAGTGCGAAACTAGCGGGGCTGTACAATGAGCAGTTCTTC.

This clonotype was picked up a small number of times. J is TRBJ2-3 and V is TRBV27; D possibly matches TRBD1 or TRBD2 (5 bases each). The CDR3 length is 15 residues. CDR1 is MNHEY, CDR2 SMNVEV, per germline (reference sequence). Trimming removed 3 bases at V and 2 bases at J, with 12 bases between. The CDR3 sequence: CASSLKGSPTDTQYF. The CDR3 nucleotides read TGTGCCAGCAGTTTGAAGGGGAGCCCCACAGATACGCAGTATTTT.

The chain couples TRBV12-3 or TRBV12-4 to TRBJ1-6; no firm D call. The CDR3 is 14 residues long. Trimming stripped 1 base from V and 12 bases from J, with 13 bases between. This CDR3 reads CASSLEASRGPLHF. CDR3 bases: TGTGCCAGCAGTTTAGAGGCTTCGCGCGGACCCCTCCACTTT.

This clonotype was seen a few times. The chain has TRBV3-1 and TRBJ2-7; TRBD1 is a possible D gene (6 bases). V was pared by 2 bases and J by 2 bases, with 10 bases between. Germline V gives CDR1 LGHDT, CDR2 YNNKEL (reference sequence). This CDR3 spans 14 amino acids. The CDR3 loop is CASSQKDRTYEQYF. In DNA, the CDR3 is TGTGCCAGCAGCCAAAAGGACAGAACCTACGAGCAGTACTTC.